The 27 T cell receptor beta chains reported below all come from one sample, sequenced in a study of T cell responses to AZD1222 COVID-19 vaccine. Sequencing was performed with immunoSEQ multiplex PCR; in TCRdb, only in-frame clones are kept and a portion is missing. The table lists about 130,000 clones, approximately 89% of them singletons. Sequenced here: peripheral blood, sampled on day 0 of AZD1222 vaccination. These receptors were taken from an adult in good health.

This chain links TRBV30 with TRBJ2-7; D is undetermined. The CDR3 loop spans 8 amino acids. The germline gives CDR1 GTSNPN, CDR2 SVGIG (reference sequence). The V end lost 8 bases, the J end lost 8 bases, and 7 bases lay between the germline ends. As DNA, the CDR3 is TGTGCCGGGTTTAAGCAGTACTTC. Its translation: CAGFKQYF.

This rearrangement joins TRBV6-5 to TRBJ2-7, with D perhaps TRBD1 (5 bases). CDR3 length: 14 residues. CDR1 MNHEY and CDR2 SVGAGI come from the germline V gene. V was shortened by 2 bases and J by 0 bases, with 8 bases between the two germline ends. The CDR3, as DNA: TGTGCCAGCAGTTACAGGGGCGCCTCCTACGAGCAGTACTTC. Translation: CASSYRGASYEQYF.

J is TRBJ1-1 and V is TRBV18, with a tentative D call TRBD1 (6 bases). V was pared by 2 bases and J by 4 bases, with 14 bases between. The CDR3 spans 15 residues. In germline, CDR1 is KGHSH, CDR2 LQKENI. CDR3 amino acids: CASSPRGRGGTEAFF. The CDR3 DNA sequence: TGTGCCAGCTCACCAAGGGGCAGGGGAGGCACTGAAGCTTTCTTT.

The chain couples TRBV27 to TRBJ2-7; possibly TRBD1 for D (5 bases). Germline-derived CDR1 and CDR2 are MNHEY and SMNVEV (reference sequence). The length of the CDR3 is 14 residues. Trimming took 3 bases from V and 2 from J, leaving 11 bases between them. CDR3 loop: CASSFQGGAYEQYF. CDR3 sequence (DNA): TGTGCCAGCAGTTTTCAGGGTGGTGCCTACGAGCAGTACTTC.

Only a few counts were recorded for this clone. V usage is TRBV9 and J usage is TRBJ2-3; D might be TRBD2 (6 bases). CDR3 length: 14 residues. Germline V gene data show CDR1 as SGDLS and CDR2 as YYNGEE. The ends were cut back, 10 bases at V and 5 bases at J, with 20 bases in the middle. The CDR3 reads CAAGFSGAGDTQYF. CDR3 sequence (DNA): TGTGCCGCGGGGTTTTCGGGAGCGGGAGATACGCAGTATTTT.

The genes are TRBV4-1 and TRBJ1-6, with D perhaps matching TRBD1 (5 bases). The V end lost 3 bases, the J end lost 8 bases, and 20 bases lay between the germline ends. The V gene's germline CDR1 is MGHRA and CDR2 YSYEKL. This CDR3 has 17 amino acids. For the CDR3, the DNA is TGCGCCAGCAGCCAGAACGTCCACCGGGACCGCGATTCACCCCTCCACTTT. Residues: CASSQNVHRDRDSPLHF.

The chain employs TRBV27 and TRBJ1-2; D not resolved. The CDR3 extends over 13 amino acids. Between the trimmed V and J ends, which lost 6 bases and 4 bases, there was a span of 12 bases. Germline CDR1 is MNHEY and CDR2 is SMNVEV (reference sequence). CDR3 sequence: CASSRDGLYGYTF. The CDR3 DNA reads TGTGCCAGCAGCCGCGACGGGCTCTATGGCTACACCTTC.

The chain's CDR3 is CASGLELGGTGELFF. For the CDR3, the DNA is TGTGCTAGTGGTTTGGAGCTAGGAGGCACCGGGGAGCTGTTTTTT. This chain joins TRBV12-5 and TRBJ2-2; D may be TRBD2 (5 bases). This CDR3 is 15 amino acids long. Germline assignment: CDR1 LGHNT and CDR2 FRNRAP. Trimming stripped 1 base from V and 4 bases from J, with 10 bases between.

The V call is TRBV28, the J call TRBJ1-4, with 8 positions matching TRBD1. The V segment lost 7 bases and the J segment 5 bases; nucleotides outside the gene matches: 6. Germline V gives CDR1 MDHEN, CDR2 SYDVKM. This CDR3 is built from 14 residues. The CDR3 DNA is TGTGCCAGCACCCTGACAGGGGTCAATGAAAAACTGTTTTTT. Translated, it gives CASTLTGVNEKLFF.

This rearrangement joins TRBV27 to TRBJ1-5, with 8 nucleotides matching TRBD1. Trimming took 4 bases from V and 6 from J; bases not matched to a gene: 11. The CDR3 runs to 16 residues. CDR1 and CDR2 from the germline V gene are MNHEY and SMNVEV (reference sequence). The DNA for the CDR3 is TGTGCCAGCAGTTCGGCACCCCAGGGGGCGCGTCAGCCCCAGCATTTT. Amino acid sequence: CASSSAPQGARQPQHF.

This clone was seen a handful of times. The chain links TRBV7-3 to TRBJ1-1; 7 nucleotides agree with TRBD1. From germline, CDR1 is SGHTA and CDR2 FQGTGA. The CDR3 covers 14 residues. The ends lost 6 bases at V and 0 bases at J; junction bases unmatched: 4. The CDR3 region has the DNA TGTGCCAGCAGTCCGGGACAGATGAACACTGAAGCTTTCTTT. This sequence encodes CASSPGQMNTEAFF.

The chain combines TRBV6-5 with TRBJ1-2; TRBD1 is a possible D gene (5 bases). CDR1 is MNHEY, CDR2 SVGAGI, per germline. V dropped 5 bases and J dropped 3 bases, with 13 bases sitting between them. This CDR3 contains 14 residues. CDR3 residues: CASSTKTGHYGYTF. The DNA for the CDR3 is TGTGCCAGCAGTACTAAAACGGGACACTATGGCTACACCTTC.

The gene calls are TRBV2 and TRBJ1-5; D remains ambiguous. The germline V gene has CDR1 SNHLY and CDR2 FYNNEI. There are 13 residues in the CDR3. Trimming left V 6 bases short and J 4 bases short, with 10 bases between. CDR3 loop: CASRVSENQPQHF. As DNA, the CDR3 is TGTGCCAGCAGAGTGTCCGAGAATCAGCCCCAGCATTTT. Together with reference TRBV2 and TRBJ1-5, the CDR3 gives the full variable domain: EPEVTQTPSHQVTQMGQEVILRCVPISNHLYFYWYRQILGQKVEFLVSFYNNEISEKSEIFDDQFSVERPDGSNFTLKIRSTKLEDSAMYFCASRVSENQPQHFGDGTRLSIL.

The V and J genes are TRBV5-1 and TRBJ2-5; weak D call: TRBD1 (6 bases). This CDR3 comprises 15 residues. Between the trimmed V and J ends, which lost 1 base and 1 base, there was a span of 11 bases. Germline V gene lookup returns CDR1 SGHRS and CDR2 YFSETQ. Written as DNA, the CDR3 is TGCGCCAGCAGCTTGTGGACAGAGCTCCAAGAGACCCAGTACTTC. Amino acid sequence: CASSLWTELQETQYF.

This clone occurred a few times. The chain couples TRBV7-2 to TRBJ1-5; 7 nucleotides align to TRBD1. Germline assignment: CDR1 SGHTA and CDR2 FQGNSA. The ends lost 7 bases at V and 0 bases at J; junction bases unmatched: 6. The CDR3 consists of 15 residues. CDR3 region: CASTTGAGSNQPQHF. In DNA form, the CDR3 reads TGTGCCAGCACAACAGGGGCTGGTAGCAATCAGCCCCAGCATTTT. Looking up the rest from reference TRBV7-2 and TRBJ1-5 gives the full variable domain: GAGVSQSPSNKVTEKGKDVELRCDPISGHTALYWYRQSLGQGLEFLIYFQGNSAPDKSGLPSDRFSAERTGGSVSTLTIQRTQQEDSAVYLCASTTGAGSNQPQHFGDGTRLSIL.

This chain uses TRBV24-1 with TRBJ2-3; the match to TRBD2 covers 8 bases. Germline CDR1 is KGHDR and CDR2 is SFDVKD. V was clipped by 5 bases and J by 2 bases; unmatched bases: 5. The CDR3 runs 15 residues. The CDR3 loop reads CATSVASGFTDTQYF. The CDR3 region has the DNA TGTGCCACCAGTGTGGCTAGCGGGTTCACAGATACGCAGTATTTT.

This rearrangement joins TRBV6-7 to TRBJ1-1; D is possibly TRBD1 (6 bases). TRBV6-7 is an ORF; its function is uncertain. This CDR3 is built from 13 residues. Trimming took off 6 bases at V and 7 bases at J, with 15 bases between the two ends. CDR3 sequence: CASSRWDIGEAFF. The DNA for the CDR3 is TGTGCCAGCAGCCGCTGGGACATTGGTGAAGCTTTCTTT.

This chain joins TRBV4-1 and TRBJ2-3; tentative D call: TRBD2 (5 bases). The CDR3 runs 16 residues. CDR1 is MGHRA and CDR2 is YSYEKL in the germline V gene. V was shortened by 1 base and J by 1 base, with 12 bases between the two germline ends. In DNA, the CDR3 is TGCGCCAGCAGCCAAGTGGAGGTGTCTGGCACAGATACGCAGTATTTT. It encodes CASSQVEVSGTDTQYF.

The chain is built from TRBV19 and TRBJ1-5; TRBD1 agrees at 9 bases. This CDR3 comprises 16 residues. From germline, CDR1 is LNHDA and CDR2 SQIVND (reference sequence). V lost 9 bases, J lost 0 bases, and 9 bases stayed unmatched. CDR3 DNA: TGTGCCAGCCAAGGGACAGGGATCTTTAGCAATCAGCCCCAGCATTTT. Its protein product is CASQGTGIFSNQPQHF. Complete variable domain (other parts from reference TRBV19 and TRBJ1-5): DGGITQSPKYLFRKEGQNVTLSCEQNLNHDAMYWYRQDPGQGLRLIYYSQIVNDFQKGDIAEGYSVSREKKESFPLTVTSAQKNPTAFYLCASQGTGIFSNQPQHFGDGTRLSIL.

V is TRBV5-4 and J is TRBJ1-4; 7 positions match TRBD1. Germline V gene sequence: CDR1 SGHNT, CDR2 YYREEE (reference sequence). The V segment lost 4 bases and the J segment 4 bases; nucleotides outside the gene matches: 4. The CDR3 totals 14 residues. The DNA of the CDR3 is TGTGCCAGCAGCCCCGCAGGGGGTAATGAAAAACTGTTTTTT. It translates to CASSPAGGNEKLFF.

This chain links TRBV5-4 with TRBJ1-4, with a tentative D call TRBD1 (5 bases). Germline assignment: CDR1 SGHNT and CDR2 YYREEE (reference sequence). V was pared by 1 base and J by 7 bases, with 17 bases between. The CDR3 length is 16 residues. In DNA form, the CDR3 reads TGTGCCAGCAGCTTGAGTTTGGGAGGCGGGGGTGAAAAACTGTTTTTT. Protein: CASSLSLGGGGEKLFF.

The gene calls are TRBV28 and TRBJ1-1, with 8 positions matching TRBD1. The germline V gene has CDR1 MDHEN and CDR2 SYDVKM. V was clipped by 4 bases and J by 6 bases; unmatched bases: 13. This CDR3 is 16 amino acids long. CDR3 in amino acids: CASSSMGTGPWSEAFF. Here the CDR3 DNA reads TGTGCCAGCAGTTCAATGGGGACAGGTCCGTGGTCTGAAGCTTTCTTT.

This clone came up a few times. J is TRBJ1-4 and V is TRBV6-2 or TRBV6-3; D ambiguous. The CDR3 is 15 residues long. V lost 5 bases, J lost 0 bases, and 10 bases lay in between. CDR1 MNHEY and CDR2 SVGEGT come from the germline V gene. The CDR3 loop reads CASSDRPATNEKLFF. The CDR3 DNA is TGTGCCAGCAGTGACCGGCCGGCAACTAATGAAAAACTGTTTTTT.

The rearrangement joins TRBV10-2 to TRBJ1-3; D gene ambiguous. The germline V gene has CDR1 WSHSY and CDR2 SAAADI. The length of the CDR3 is 12 residues. V was cut by 10 bases and J by 0 bases, with 7 bases left in between. DNA for the CDR3: TGCGCCACCCAGGCCTCTGGAAACACCATATATTTT. It encodes CATQASGNTIYF.

This clone was seen a few times. The chain couples TRBV12-5 to TRBJ1-1, with D tentatively TRBD1 (5 bases). The CDR3 covers 16 residues. The V end lost 6 bases, the J end lost 1 base, and 18 bases lay between the germline ends. Germline V CDR1 and CDR2: LGHNT, FRNRAP. CDR3 coding DNA: TGTGCTAGTGGACAGTGGGGCCAAAGGGGGAACACTGAAGCTTTCTTT. The encoded protein is CASGQWGQRGNTEAFF.

The CDR3 is CSVIKNYNEQFF. CDR3 nucleotides: TGCAGCGTTATAAAGAACTACAATGAGCAGTTCTTC. V gene TRBV29-1 combines with J gene TRBJ2-1, with no clear D. Germline V gene lookup returns CDR1 SQVTM and CDR2 ANQGSEA. The V and J ends lost 5 bases and 3 bases respectively, with 8 bases between them. This CDR3 region has 12 residues.

CDR3: CASSEGAAYNSPLHF. In DNA form, the CDR3 reads TGTGCCAGCAGTGAGGGGGCGGCGTATAATTCACCCCTCCACTTT. This chain connects TRBV6-1 to TRBJ1-6; TRBD1 might be the D (6 bases). This CDR3 comprises 15 residues. Trimming stripped 3 bases from V and 4 bases from J, with 10 bases between. In germline, CDR1 is MNHNS, CDR2 SASEGT.